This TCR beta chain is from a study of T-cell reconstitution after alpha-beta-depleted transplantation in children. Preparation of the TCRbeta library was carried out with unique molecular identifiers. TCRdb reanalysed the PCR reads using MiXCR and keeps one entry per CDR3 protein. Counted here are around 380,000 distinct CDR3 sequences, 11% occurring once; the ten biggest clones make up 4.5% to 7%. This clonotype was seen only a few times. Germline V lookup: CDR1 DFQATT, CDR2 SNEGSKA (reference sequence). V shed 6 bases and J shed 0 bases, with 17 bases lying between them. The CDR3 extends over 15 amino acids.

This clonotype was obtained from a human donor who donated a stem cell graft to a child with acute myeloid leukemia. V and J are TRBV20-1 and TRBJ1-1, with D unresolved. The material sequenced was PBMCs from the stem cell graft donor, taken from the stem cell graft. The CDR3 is CSAGVKKVLNTEAFF. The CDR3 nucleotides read TGCAGTGCGGGCGTAAAAAAGGTTTTGAACACTGAAGCTTTCTTT.